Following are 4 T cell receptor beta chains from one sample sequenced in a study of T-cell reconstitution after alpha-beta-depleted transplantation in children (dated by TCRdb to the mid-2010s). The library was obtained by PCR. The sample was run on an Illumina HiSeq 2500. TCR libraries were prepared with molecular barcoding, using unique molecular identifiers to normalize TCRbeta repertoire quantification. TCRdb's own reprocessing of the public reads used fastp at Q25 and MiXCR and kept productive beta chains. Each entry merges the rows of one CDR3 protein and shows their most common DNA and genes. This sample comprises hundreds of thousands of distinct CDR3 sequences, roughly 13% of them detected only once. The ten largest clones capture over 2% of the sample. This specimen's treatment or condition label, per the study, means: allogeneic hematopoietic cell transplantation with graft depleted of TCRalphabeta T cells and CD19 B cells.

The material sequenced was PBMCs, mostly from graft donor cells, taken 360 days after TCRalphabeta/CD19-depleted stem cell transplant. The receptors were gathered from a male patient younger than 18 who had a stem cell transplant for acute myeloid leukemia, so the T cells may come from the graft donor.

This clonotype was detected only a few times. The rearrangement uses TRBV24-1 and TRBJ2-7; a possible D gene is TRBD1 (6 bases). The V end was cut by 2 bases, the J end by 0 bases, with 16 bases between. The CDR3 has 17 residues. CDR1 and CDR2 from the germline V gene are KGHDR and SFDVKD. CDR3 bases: TGTGCCACCAGTGATTGGGGCCGGGACATACCCTCCTACGAGCAGTACTTC. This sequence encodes CATSDWGRDIPSYEQYF.

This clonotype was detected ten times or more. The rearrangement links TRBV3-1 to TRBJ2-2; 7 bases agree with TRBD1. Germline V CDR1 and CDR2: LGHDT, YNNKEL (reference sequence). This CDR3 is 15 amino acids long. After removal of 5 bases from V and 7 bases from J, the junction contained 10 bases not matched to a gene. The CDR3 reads CASSIRTGVSGELFF. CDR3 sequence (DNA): TGTGCCAGCAGCATAAGAACAGGGGTGAGCGGGGAGCTGTTTTTT.

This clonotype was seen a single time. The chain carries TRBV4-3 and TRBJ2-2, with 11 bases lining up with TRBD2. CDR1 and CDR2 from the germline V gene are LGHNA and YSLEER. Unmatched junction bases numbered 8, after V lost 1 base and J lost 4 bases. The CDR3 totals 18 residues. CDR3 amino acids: CASSQGFALAGGTGELFF. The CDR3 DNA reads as TGCGCCAGCAGCCAAGGGTTCGCCCTAGCGGGGGGCACCGGGGAGCTGTTTTTT.

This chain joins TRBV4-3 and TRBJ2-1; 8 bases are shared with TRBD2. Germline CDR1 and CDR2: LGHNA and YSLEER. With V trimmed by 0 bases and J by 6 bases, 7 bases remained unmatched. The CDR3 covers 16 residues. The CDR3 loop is CASSQDSPGGVNEQFF. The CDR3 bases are TGCGCCAGCAGCCAAGATTCACCGGGAGGGGTCAATGAGCAGTTCTTC.